The source of this TCR beta chain is a study of human T cells and chemical hapten exposure. J was trimmed by 4 bases and V by 7 bases; bases with no gene match: 9. This CDR3 region has 16 residues. The germline V gene encodes CDR1 MDHEN and CDR2 SYDVKM. Time point given: patch test 1, 2 weeks after DPC sensitization. Indicated treatment: therapeutic diphenylcyclopropenone sensitization with weekly scalp DPC. Via MiXCR, TCRdb re-called the RACE reads, giving one row per CDR3 protein. The table lists around 340,000 distinct CDR3 sequences, around 7% of them singletons, with 8.4% in the top ten. The genes are TRBV28 and TRBJ2-7, with 14 bases fitting TRBD2. The sequence derives from a young woman with alopecia areata. Some clones in this sample may be carry-over from other donors' samples. This material consisted of whole blood, taken in connection with sensitization to the hapten diphenylcyclopropenone (DPC). The CDR3 DNA sequence: TGTGCCAGCAACCCCCCGGGACTAGCGGGGGATTACGAGCAGTACTTC. Translated: CASNPPGLAGDYEQYF.